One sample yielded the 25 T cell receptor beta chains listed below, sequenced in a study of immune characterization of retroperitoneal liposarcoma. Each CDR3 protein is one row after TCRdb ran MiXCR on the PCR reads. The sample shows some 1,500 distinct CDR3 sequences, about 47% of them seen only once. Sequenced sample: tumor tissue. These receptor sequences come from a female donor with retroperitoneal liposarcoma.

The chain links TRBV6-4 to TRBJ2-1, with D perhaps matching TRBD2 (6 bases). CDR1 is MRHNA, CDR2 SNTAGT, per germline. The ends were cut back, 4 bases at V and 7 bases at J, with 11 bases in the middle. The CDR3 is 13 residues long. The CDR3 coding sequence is TGTGCCAGCAGTGCGGGAGAAAGAAATGAGCAGTTCTTC. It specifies CASSAGERNEQFF.

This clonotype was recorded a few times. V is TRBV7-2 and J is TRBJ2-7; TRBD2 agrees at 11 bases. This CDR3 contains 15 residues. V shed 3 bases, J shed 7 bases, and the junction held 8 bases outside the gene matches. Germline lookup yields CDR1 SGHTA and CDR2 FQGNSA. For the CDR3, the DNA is TGTGCCAGCAGCTTGGGGACTAGCGGCTACAATGAGCAGTACTTC. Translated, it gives CASSLGTSGYNEQYF.

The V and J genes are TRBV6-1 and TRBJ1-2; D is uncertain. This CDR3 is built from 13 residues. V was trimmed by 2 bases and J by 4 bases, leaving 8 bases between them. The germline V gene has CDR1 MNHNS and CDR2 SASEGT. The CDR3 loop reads CASSEQYSYGYTF. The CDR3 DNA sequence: TGTGCCAGCAGTGAACAGTATAGCTATGGCTACACCTTC.

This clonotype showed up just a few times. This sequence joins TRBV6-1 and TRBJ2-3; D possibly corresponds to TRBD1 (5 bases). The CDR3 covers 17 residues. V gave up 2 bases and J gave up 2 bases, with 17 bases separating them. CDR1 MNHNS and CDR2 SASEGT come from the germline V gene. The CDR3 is CASSESWVAGNTDTQYF. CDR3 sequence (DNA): TGTGCCAGCAGTGAATCGTGGGTGGCAGGGAACACAGATACGCAGTATTTT.

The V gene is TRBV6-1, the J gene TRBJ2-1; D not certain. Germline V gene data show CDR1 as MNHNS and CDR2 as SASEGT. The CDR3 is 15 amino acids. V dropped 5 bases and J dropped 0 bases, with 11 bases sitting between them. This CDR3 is CASSYEPSSYNEQFF. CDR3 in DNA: TGTGCCAGCAGTTATGAGCCAAGCTCCTACAATGAGCAGTTCTTC.

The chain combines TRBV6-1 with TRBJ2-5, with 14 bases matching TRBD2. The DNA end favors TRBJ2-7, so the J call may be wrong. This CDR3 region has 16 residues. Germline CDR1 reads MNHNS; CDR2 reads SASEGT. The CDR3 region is CASIKTSGGDNYEQYF. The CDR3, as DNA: TGTGCCAGCATAAAGACTAGCGGGGGGGACAATTACGAGCAGTACTTC.

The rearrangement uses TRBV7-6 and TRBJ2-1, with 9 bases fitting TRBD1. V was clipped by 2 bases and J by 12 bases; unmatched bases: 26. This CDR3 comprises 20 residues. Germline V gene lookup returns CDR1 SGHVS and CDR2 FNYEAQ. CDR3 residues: CASSLQPGTGTTGTQLVQFF. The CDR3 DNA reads TGTGCCAGCAGCTTACAGCCCGGGACAGGGACTACCGGGACGCAGTTGGTGCAGTTCTTC.

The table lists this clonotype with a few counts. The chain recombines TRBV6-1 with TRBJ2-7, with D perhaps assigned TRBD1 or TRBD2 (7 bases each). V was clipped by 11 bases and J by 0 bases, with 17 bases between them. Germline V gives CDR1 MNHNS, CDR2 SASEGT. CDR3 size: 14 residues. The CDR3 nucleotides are TGTGCCTCGGTGGGGGGGGACAGCTCCTACGAGCAGTACTTC. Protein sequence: CASVGGDSSYEQYF.

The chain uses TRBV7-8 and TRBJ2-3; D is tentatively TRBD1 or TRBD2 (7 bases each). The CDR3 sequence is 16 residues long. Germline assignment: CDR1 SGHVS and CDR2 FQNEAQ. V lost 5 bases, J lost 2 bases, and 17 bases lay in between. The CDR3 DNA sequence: TGTGCCAGCAGCCCCCAGGGGGAGGGCCCCACAGATACGCAGTATTTT. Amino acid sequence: CASSPQGEGPTDTQYF.

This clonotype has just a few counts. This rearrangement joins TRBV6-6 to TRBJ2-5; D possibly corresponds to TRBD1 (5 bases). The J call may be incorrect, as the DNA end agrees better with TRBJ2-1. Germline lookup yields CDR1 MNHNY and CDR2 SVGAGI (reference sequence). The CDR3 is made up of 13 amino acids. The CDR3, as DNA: TGTGCCAACCGACAGTACCCACAAGAGACCCAGTTCTTC. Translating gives CANRQYPQETQFF.

CDR3 in DNA: TGTGCCAGCAGTTACTCGATAGGTGTCGATGAGCAGTACTTC. The encoded protein is CASSYSIGVDEQYF. The genes are TRBV6-5 and TRBJ2-5; D is uncertain. The CDR3 length is 14 residues. Looked up from germline, CDR1 is MNHEY and CDR2 is SVGAGI. V shed 0 bases and J shed 11 bases, with 16 bases lying between them.

DNA for the CDR3: TGTGCCAGCAGTTACCCAGGGTATGGCTACACCTTC. Encoded protein: CASSYPGYGYTF. This chain joins TRBV6-5 and TRBJ1-2; TRBD1 might be the D (5 bases). The V gene lost 2 bases and the J gene lost 5 bases, with 6 bases spanning the gap. This CDR3 is 12 amino acids long. In germline, CDR1 is MNHEY, CDR2 SVGAGI.

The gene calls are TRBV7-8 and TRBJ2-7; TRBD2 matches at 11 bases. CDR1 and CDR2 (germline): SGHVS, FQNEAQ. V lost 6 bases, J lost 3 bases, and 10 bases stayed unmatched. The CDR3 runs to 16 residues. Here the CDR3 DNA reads TGTGCCAGCAGGATGTACACTAGCGGGAGAATCTACGAGCAGTACTTC. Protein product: CASRMYTSGRIYEQYF.

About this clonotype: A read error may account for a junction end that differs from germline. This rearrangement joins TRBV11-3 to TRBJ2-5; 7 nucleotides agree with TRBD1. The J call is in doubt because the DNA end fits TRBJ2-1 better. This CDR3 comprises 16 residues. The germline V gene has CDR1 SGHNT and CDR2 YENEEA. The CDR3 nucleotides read TGTGCCAGCAGCCTAGAAGGGGGCAACATGTACAATGAGCAGTTCTTC. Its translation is CASSLEGGNMYNEQFF.

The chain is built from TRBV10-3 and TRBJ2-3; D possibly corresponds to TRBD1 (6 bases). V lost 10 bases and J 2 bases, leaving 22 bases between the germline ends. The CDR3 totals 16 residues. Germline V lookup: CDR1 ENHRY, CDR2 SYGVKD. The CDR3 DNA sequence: TGTGCCACCACTACTACAAAGGGGGAATACACAGATACGCAGTATTTT. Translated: CATTTTKGEYTDTQYF.

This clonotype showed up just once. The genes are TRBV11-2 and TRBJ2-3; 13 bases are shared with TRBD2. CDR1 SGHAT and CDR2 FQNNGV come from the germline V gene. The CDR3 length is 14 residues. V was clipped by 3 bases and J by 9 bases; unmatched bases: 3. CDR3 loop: CASSFRLAGGTQYF. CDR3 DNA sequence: TGTGCCAGCAGCTTCAGACTAGCGGGAGGCACGCAGTATTTT.

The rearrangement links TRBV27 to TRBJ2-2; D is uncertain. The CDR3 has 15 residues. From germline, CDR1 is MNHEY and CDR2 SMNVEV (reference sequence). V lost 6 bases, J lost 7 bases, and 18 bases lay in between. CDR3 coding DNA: TGTGCCAGCAGCTTAATGCGGAGCAGCCACGGGGAGCTGTTTTTT. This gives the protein CASSLMRSSHGELFF.

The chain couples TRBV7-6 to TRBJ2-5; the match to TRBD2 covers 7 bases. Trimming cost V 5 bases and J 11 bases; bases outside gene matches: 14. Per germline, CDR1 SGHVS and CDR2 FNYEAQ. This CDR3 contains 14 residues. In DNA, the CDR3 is TGTGCCAGCAGCAAGGGACTATCCTACAATGAGCAGTACTTC. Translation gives CASSKGLSYNEQYF.

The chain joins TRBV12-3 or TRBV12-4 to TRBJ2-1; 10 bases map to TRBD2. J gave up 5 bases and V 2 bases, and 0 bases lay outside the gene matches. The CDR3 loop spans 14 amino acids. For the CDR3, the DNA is TGTGCCAGCAGTTTACTAGCGGGAGACAATGAGCAGTTCTTC. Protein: CASSLLAGDNEQFF.

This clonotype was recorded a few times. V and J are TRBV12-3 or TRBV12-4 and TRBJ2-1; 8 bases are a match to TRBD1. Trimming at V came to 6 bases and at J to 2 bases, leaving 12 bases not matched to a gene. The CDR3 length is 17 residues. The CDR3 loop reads CASRLRRRTGTYNEQFF. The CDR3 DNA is TGTGCCAGCAGACTGAGAAGGAGGACAGGGACCTACAATGAGCAGTTCTTC.

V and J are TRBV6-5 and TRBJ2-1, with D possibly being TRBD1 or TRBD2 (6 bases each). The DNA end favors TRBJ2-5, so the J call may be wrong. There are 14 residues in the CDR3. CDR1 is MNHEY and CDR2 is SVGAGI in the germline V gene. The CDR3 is CASSYRRTGAPQYF. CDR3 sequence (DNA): TGTGCCAGCAGTTACCGACGCACGGGGGCGCCCCAGTACTTC.

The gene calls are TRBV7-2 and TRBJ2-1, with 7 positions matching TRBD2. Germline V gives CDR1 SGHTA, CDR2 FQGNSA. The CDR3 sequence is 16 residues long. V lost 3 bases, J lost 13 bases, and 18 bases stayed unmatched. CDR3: CASSLSAGVTKNIQFF. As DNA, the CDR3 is TGTGCCAGCAGCTTGTCTGCGGGAGTTACCAAAAACATTCAGTTCTTC.

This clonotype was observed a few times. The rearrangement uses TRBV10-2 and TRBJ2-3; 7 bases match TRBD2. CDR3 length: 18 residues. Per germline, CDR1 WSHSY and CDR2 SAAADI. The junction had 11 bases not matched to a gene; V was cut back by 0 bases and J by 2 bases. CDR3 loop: CASSESGTNLLPTDTQYF. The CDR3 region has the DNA TGCGCCAGCAGTGAGTCTGGGACTAACTTACTGCCCACAGATACGCAGTATTTT.

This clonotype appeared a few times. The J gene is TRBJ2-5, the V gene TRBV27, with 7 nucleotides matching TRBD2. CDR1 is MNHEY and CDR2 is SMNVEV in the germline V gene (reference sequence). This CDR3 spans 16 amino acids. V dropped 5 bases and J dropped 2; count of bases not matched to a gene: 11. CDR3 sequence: CASSLGYREAQETQYF. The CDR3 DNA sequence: TGTGCCAGCAGTCTCGGATATCGGGAGGCTCAAGAGACCCAGTACTTC.

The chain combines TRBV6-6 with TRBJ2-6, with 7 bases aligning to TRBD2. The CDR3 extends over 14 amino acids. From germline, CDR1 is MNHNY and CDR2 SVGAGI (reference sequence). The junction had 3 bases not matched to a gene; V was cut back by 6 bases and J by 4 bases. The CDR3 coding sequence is TGTGCCAGCAGGCTCGGGGGGGGGGCCAACGTCCTGACTTTC. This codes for CASRLGGGANVLTF.